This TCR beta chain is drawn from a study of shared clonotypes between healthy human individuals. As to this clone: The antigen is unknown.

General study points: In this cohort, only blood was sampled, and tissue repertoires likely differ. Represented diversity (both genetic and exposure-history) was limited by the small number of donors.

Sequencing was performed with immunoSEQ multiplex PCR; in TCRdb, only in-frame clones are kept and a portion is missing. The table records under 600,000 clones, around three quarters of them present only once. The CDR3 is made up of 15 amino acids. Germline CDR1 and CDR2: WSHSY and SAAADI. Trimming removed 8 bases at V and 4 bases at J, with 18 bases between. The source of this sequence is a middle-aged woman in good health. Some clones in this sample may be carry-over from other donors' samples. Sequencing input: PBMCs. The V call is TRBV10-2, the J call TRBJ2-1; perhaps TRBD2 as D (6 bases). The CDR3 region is CASEKGDWRYNEQFF. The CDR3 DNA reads TGCGCCAGCGAGAAAGGGGACTGGAGGTACAATGAGCAGTTCTTC.